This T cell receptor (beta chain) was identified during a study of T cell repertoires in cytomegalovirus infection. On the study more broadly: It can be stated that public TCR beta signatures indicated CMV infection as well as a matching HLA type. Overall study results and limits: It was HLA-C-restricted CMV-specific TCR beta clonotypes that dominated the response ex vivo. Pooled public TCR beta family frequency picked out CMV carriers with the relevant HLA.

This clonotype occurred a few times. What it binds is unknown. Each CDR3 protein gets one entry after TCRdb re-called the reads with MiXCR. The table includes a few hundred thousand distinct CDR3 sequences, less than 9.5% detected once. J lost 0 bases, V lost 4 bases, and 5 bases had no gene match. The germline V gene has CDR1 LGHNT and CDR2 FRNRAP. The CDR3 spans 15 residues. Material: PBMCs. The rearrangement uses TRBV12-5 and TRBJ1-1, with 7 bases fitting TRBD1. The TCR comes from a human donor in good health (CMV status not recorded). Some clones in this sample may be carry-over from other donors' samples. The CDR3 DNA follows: TGTGCTAGTGGTTCCCGGACAGGATTGAACACTGAAGCTTTCTTT. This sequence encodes CASGSRTGLNTEAFF.